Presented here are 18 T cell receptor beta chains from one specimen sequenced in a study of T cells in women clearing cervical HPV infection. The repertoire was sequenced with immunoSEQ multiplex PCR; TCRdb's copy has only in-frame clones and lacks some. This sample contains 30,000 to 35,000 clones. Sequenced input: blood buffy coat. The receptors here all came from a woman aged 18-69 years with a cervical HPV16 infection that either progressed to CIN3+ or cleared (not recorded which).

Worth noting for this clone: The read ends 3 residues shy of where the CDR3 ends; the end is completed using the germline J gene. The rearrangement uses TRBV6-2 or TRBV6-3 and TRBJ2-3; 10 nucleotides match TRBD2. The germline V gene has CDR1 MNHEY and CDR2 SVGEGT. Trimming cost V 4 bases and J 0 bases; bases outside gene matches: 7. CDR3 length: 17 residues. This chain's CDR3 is CASSFLGLAASTDTQYF. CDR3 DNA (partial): TGTGCCAGCAGTTTCCTCGGACTAGCGGCCAGCACAGATACG.

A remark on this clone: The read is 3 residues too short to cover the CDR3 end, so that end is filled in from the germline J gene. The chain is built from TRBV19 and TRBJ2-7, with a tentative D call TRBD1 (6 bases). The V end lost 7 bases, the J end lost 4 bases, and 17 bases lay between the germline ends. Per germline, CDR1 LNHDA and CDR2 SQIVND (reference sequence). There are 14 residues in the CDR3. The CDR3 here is CASKPDSLSYEQYF. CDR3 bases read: TGTGCCAGTAAACCGGACAGCCTTTCGTACGAG.

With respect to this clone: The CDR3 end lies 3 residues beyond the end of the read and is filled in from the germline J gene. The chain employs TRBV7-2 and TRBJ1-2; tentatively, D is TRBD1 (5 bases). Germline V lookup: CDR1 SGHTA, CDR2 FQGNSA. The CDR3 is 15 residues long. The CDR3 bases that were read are TGTGCCAGCGGTAGAGCCGGGACCCAAGCGGGTACC. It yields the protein CASGRAGTQAGT. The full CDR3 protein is CASGRAGTQAGTYTF.

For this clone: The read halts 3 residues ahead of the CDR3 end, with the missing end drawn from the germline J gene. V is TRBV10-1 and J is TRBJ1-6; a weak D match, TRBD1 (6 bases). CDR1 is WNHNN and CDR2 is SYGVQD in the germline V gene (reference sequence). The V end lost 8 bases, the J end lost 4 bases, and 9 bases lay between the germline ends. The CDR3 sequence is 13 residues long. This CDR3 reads CASDRYYNSPLHF. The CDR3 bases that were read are TGCGCCAGCGACAGGTATTATAATTCACCC.

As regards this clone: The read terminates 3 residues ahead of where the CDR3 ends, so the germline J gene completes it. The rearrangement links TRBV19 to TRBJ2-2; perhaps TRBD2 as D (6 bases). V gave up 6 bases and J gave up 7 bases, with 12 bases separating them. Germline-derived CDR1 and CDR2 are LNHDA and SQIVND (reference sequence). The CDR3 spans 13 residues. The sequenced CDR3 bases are TGTGCCAGTAGGGCAGGGAGGATCGGGGAG. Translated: CASRAGRIGE. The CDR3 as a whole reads CASRAGRIGELFF.

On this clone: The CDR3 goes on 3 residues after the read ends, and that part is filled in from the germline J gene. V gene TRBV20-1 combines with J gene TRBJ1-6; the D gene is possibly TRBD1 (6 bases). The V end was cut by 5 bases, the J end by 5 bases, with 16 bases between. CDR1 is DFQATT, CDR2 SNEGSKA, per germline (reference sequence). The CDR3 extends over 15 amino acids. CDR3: CSAVRGHLNNSPLHF. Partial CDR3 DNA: TGCAGTGCTGTTCGGGGACACTTGAATAATTCACCC.

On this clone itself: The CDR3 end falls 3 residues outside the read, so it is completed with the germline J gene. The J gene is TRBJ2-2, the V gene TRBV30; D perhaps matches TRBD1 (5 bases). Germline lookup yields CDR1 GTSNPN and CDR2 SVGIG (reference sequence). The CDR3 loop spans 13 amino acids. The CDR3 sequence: CAWTPTGANVLFF. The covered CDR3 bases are TGTGCCTGGACACCCACTGGGGCCAACGTG.

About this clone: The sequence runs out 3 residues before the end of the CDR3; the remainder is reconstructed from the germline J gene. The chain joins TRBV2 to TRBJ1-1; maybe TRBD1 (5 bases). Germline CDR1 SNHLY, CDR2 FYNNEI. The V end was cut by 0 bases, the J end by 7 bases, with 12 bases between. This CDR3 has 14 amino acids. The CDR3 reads CASSEAIRGSEAFF. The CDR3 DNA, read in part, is TGTGCCAGCAGTGAAGCGATTAGGGGAAGTGAA.

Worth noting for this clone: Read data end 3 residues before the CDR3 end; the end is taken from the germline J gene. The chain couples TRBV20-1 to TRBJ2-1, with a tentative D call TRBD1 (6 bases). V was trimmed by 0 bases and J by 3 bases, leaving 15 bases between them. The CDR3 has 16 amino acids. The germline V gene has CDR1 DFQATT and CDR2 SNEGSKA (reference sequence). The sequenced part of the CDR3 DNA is TGCAGTGCTAGAGAACTTGGCGACAGGAACTACAATGAG. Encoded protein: CSARELGDRNYNE. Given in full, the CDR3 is CSARELGDRNYNEQFF.

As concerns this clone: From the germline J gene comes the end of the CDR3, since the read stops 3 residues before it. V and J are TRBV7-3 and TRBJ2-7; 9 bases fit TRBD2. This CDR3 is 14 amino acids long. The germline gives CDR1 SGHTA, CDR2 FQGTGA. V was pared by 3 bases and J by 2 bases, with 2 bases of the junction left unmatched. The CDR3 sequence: CASSLGTSPYEQYF. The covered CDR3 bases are TGTGCCAGCAGCTTGGGGACTAGCCCCTACGAG.

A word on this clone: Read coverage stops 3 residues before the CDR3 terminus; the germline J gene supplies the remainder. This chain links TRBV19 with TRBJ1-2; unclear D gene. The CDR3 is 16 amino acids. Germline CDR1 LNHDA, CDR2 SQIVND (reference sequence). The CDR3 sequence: CASSISSGRAYNDYTF. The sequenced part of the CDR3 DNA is TGTGCCAGTAGTATATCTAGCGGGAGGGCCTACAATGAC.

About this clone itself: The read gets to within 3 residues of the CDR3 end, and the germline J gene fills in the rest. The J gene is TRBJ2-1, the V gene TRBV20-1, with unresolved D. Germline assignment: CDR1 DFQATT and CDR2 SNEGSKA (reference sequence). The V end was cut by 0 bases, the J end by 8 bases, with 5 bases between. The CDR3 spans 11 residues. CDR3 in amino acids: CSAREEDEQFF. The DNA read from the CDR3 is TGCAGTGCTAGAGAAGAGGATGAG.

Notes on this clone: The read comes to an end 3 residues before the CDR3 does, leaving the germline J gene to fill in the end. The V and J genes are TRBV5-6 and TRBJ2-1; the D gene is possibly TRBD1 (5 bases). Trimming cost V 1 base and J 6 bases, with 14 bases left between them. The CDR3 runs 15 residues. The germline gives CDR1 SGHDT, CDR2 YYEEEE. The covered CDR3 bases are TGTGCCAGCAGCTTGAGGGGCCCCATGGGCAATGAG. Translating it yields CASSLRGPMGNE. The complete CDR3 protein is CASSLRGPMGNEQFF.

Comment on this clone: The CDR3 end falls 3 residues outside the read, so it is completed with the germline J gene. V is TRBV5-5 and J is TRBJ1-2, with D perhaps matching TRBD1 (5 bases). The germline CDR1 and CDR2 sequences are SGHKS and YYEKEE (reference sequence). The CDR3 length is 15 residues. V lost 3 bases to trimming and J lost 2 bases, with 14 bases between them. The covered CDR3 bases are TGTGCCAGCAGCTCGCACTTGACAGAGAACTATGGC. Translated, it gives CASSSHLTENYG. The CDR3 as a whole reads CASSSHLTENYGYTF.

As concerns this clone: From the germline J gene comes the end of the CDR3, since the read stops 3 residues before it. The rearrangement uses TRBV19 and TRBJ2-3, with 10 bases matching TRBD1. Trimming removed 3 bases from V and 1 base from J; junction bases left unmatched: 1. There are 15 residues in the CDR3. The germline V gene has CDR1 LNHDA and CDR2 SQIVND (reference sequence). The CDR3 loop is CASSMGTGGTDTQYF. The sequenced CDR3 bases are TGTGCCAGTAGTATGGGGACAGGGGGCACAGATACG.

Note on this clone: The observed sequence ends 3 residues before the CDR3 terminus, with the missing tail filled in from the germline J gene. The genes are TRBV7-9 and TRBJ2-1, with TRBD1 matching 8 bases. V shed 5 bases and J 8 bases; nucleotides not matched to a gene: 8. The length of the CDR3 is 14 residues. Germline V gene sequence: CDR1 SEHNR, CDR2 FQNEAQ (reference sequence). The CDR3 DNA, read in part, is TGTGCCAGCAGCAACCGGGACAGGTCCCATGAG. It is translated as CASSNRDRSHE. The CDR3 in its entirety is CASSNRDRSHEQFF.

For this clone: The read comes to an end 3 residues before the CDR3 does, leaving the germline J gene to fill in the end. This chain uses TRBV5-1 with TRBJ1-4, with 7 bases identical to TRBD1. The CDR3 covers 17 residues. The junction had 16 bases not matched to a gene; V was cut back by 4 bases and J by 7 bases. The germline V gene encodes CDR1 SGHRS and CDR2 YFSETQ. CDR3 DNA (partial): TGCGCCAGCAGCCTACCAATGCAACAGGGGTCGAGTGAAAAA. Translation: CASSLPMQQGSSEK. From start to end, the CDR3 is CASSLPMQQGSSEKLFF.

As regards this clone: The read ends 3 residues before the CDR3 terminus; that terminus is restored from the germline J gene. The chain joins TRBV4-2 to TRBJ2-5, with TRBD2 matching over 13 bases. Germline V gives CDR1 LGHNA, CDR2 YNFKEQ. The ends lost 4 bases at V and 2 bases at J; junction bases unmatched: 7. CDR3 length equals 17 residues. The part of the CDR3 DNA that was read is TGTGCCAGCAGCCCCAGGACTAGCGGGAGATTTCAAGAGACC. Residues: CASSPRTSGRFQET. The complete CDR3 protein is CASSPRTSGRFQETQYF.